The clone carrying this TCR beta chain was counted between two and nine times. Its antigen is unidentified. The data belong to a study of cytomegalovirus exposure and HLA in healthy donors. Study in general: Previous work identified roughly 120 million unique TCR beta sequences from about 200 million T cells.

Donors likely had unrecorded immune exposures despite being nominally healthy when sampled. Study findings and constraints: Cytomegalovirus-associated TCR beta chains were listed, numbering 150 to 200.

V shed 2 bases, J shed 4 bases, and the junction held 5 bases outside the gene matches. This CDR3 is built from 14 residues. Germline values: CDR1 MNHEY, CDR2 SVGAGI. Use of 60 Vbeta and 13 Jbeta primers characterized the PCR. The protocol was immunoSEQ multiplex PCR, while the TCRdb copy is restricted to in-frame clones and leaves out a portion. This table has 150,000 to 200,000 clones, around 77% appearing once. The chain employs TRBV6-5 and TRBJ2-7; 7 bases match TRBD2. Material: PBMCs. The TCR was taken from a woman aged 25 to 39 in good health and CMV-seropositive. Here the CDR3 reads CASSYVGGWYEQYF. The CDR3, as DNA: TGTGCCAGCAGTTACGTGGGGGGGTGGTACGAGCAGTACTTC.